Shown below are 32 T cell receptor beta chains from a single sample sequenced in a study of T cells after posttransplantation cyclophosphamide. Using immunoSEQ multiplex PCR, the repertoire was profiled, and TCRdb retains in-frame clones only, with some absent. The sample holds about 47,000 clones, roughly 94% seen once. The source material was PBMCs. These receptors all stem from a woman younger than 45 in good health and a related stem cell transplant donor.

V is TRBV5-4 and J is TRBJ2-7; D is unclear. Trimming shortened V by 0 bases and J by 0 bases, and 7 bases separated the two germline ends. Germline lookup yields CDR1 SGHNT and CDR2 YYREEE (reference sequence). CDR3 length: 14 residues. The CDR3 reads CASSLDGSSYEQYF. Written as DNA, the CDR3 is TGTGCCAGCAGCTTGGACGGTAGCTCCTACGAGCAGTACTTC.

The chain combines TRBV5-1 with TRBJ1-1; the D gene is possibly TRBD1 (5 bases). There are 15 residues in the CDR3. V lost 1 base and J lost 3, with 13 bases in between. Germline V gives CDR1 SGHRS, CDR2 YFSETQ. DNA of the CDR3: TGCGCCAGCAGCTTGTCGGGCAGGGTAGACACTGAAGCTTTCTTT. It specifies CASSLSGRVDTEAFF.

The CDR3 DNA follows: TGCAGTGCTTTACAGGGGACTGAAGCTTTCTTT. This gives the protein CSALQGTEAFF. This chain uses TRBV20-1 with TRBJ1-1; TRBD1 agrees at 7 bases. The CDR3 has 11 amino acids. CDR1 and CDR2 (germline): DFQATT, SNEGSKA (reference sequence). V trimming: 5 bases; J trimming: 5 bases; junction bases outside the gene matches: 2.

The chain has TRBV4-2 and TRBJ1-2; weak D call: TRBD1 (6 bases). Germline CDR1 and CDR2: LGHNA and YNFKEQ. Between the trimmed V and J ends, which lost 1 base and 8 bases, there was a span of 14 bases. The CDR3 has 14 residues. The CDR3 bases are TGTGCCAGCAGCCAAGGGGACACCCTAGGAGGCTACACCTTC. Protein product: CASSQGDTLGGYTF.

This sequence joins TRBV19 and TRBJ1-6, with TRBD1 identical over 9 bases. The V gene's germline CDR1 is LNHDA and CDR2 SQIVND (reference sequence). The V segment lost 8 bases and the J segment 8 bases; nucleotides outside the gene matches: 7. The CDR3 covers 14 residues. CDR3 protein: CASLDRGGDSPLHF. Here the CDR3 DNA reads TGTGCCAGTCTTGACAGGGGGGGAGATTCACCCCTCCACTTT.

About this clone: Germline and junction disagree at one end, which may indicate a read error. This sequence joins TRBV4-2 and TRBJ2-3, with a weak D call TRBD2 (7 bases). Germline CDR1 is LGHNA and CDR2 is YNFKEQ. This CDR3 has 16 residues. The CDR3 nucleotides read TGTGCCAACAGCCTAGAGGGGGGGGGCCGGGCAGATACGCAGTATTTT. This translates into CANSLEGGGRADTQYF.

In nucleotides, the CDR3 is TGTGCCAGTAGTCCGCGACTAGCGGGGGGGGTAGAGACCCAGTACTTC. Its protein is CASSPRLAGGVETQYF. The chain has TRBV19 and TRBJ2-5; 14 nucleotides match TRBD2. CDR1 is LNHDA, CDR2 SQIVND, per germline (reference sequence). The CDR3 has 16 amino acids. With V trimmed by 5 bases and J by 4 bases, 6 bases remained unmatched. Full variable domain (missing parts from reference TRBV19 and TRBJ2-5): DGGITQSPKYLFRKEGQNVTLSCEQNLNHDAMYWYRQDPGQGLRLIYYSQIVNDFQKGDIAEGYSVSREKKESFPLTVTSAQKNPTAFYLCASSPRLAGGVETQYFGPGTRLLVL.

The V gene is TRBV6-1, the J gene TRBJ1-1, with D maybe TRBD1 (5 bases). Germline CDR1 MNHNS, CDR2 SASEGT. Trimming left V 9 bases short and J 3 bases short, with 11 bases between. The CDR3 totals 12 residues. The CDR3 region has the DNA TGTGCCAGTGGACACCCAGACACTGAAGCTTTCTTT. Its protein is CASGHPDTEAFF.

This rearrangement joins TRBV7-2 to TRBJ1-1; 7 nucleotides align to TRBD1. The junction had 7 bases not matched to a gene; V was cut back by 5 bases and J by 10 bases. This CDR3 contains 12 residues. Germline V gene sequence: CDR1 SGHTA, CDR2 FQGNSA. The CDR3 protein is CASSEQGFRAFF. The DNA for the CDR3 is TGTGCCAGCAGCGAACAGGGGTTTCGAGCTTTCTTT.

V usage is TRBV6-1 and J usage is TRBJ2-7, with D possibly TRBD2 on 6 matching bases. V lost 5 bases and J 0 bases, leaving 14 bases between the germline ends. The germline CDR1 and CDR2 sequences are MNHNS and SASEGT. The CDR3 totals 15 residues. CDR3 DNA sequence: TGTGCCAGCAGTCAGTTGGGACTGAGCTCCTACGAGCAGTACTTC. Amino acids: CASSQLGLSSYEQYF.

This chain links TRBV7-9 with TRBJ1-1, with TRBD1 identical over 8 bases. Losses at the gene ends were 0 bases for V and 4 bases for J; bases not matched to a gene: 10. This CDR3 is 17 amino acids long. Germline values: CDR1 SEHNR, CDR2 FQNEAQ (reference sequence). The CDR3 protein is CASSLAPGQVYFTEAFF. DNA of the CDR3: TGTGCCAGCAGCTTAGCCCCGGGACAGGTATATTTCACTGAAGCTTTCTTT.

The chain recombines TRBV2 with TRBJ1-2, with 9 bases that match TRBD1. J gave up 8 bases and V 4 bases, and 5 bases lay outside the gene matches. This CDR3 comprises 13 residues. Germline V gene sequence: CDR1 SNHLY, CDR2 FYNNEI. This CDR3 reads CASSVTGGDGYTF. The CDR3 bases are TGTGCCAGCAGTGTCACAGGGGGCGACGGCTACACCTTC.

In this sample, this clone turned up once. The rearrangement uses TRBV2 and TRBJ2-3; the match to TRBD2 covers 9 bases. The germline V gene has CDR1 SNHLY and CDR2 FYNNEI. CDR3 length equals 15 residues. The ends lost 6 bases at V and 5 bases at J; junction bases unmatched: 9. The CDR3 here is CASRAGGKGKDTQYF. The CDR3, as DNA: TGTGCCAGCAGAGCGGGGGGAAAGGGAAAAGATACGCAGTATTTT.

The CDR3 sequence: CASSTRGTGSNYGYTF. DNA for the CDR3: TGTGCCAGTAGTACCCGGGGTACGGGGTCTAACTATGGCTACACCTTC. This rearrangement joins TRBV19 to TRBJ1-2; no definite D call. Germline V CDR1 and CDR2: LNHDA, SQIVND (reference sequence). V lost 4 bases and J 0 bases, leaving 15 bases between the germline ends. This CDR3 is 16 amino acids long.

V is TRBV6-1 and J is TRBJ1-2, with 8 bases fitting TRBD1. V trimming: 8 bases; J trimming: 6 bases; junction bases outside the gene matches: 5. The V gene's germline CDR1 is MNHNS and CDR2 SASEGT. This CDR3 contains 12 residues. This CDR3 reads CASGDRSDGYTF. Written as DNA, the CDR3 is TGTGCCAGCGGGGACAGGTCGGATGGCTACACCTTC.

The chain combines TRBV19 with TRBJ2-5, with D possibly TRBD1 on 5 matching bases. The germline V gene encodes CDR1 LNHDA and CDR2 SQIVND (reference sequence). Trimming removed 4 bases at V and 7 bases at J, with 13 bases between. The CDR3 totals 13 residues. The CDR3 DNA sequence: TGTGCCAGTAGTACACAGGCTCTGGGGACCCAGTACTTC. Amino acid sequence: CASSTQALGTQYF.

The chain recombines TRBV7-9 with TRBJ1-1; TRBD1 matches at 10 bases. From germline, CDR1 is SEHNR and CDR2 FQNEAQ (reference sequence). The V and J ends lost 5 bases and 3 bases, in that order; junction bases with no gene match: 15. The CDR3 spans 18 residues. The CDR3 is CASSRAGTGAVRDTEAFF. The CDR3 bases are TGTGCCAGCAGCCGAGCCGGGACAGGGGCTGTTCGGGACACTGAAGCTTTCTTT.

CDR3: CASSEAGDTQYF. The CDR3 bases are TGTGCCAGCAGTGAAGCCGGGGATACGCAGTATTTT. The chain is built from TRBV6-1 and TRBJ2-3, with D hard to call. CDR1 is MNHNS, CDR2 SASEGT, per germline. Between the trimmed V and J ends, which lost 0 bases and 6 bases, there was a span of 4 bases. The CDR3 sequence is 12 residues long.

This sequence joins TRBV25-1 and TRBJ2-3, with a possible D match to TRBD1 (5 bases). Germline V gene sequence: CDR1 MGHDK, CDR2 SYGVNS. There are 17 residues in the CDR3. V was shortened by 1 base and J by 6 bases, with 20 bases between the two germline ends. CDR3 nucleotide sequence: TGTGCCAGCAGTGAATGGACGGGCCAGGGATTTTACGATACGCAGTATTTT. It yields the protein CASSEWTGQGFYDTQYF.

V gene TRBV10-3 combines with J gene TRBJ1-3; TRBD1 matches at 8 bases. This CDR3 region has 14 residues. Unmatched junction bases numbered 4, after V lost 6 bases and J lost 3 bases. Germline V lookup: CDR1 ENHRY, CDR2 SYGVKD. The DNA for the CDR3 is TGTGCCATCAGGACAGGGGAGGGTGGAAACACCATATATTTT. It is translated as CAIRTGEGGNTIYF.

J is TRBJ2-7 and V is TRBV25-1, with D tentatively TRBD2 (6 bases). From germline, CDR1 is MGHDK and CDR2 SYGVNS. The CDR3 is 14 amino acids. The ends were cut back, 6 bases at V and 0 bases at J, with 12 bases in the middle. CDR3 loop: CASRRDGSSYEQYF. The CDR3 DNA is TGTGCCAGCAGGAGAGACGGGAGCTCCTACGAGCAGTACTTC.

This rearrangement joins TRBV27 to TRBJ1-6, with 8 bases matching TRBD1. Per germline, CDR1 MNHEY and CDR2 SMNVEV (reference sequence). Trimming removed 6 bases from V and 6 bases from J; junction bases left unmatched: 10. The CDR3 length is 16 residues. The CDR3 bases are TGTGCCAGCAGGCCCGGACAGGGCTTACTTAATTCACCCCTCCACTTT. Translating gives CASRPGQGLLNSPLHF.

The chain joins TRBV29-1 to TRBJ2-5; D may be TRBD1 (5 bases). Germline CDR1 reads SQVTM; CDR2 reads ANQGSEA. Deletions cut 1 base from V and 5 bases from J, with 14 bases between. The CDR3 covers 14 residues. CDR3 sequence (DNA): TGCAGCGTTGAAGGGACACCCCCAGGGGAGACCCAGTACTTC. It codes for CSVEGTPPGETQYF.

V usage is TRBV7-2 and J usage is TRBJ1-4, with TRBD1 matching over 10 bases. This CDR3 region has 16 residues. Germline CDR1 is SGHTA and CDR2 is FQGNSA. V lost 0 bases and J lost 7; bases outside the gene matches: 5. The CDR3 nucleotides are TGTGCCAGCAGCTTAGCTGTGGGACAGGGGACTGAAAAACTGTTTTTT. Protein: CASSLAVGQGTEKLFF.

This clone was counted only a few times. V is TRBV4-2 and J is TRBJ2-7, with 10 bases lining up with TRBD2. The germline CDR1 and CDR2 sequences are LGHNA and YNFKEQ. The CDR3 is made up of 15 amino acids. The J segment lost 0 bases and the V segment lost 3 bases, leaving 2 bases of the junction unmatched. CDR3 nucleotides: TGTGCCAGCAGCCATGGACTAGCGGACTCCTACGAGCAGTACTTC. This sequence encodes CASSHGLADSYEQYF.

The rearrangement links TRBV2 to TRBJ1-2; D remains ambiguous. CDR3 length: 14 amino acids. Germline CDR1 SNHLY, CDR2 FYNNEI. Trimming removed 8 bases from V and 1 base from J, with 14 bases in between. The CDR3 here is CASPPSRGNYGYTF. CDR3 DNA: TGTGCCAGCCCCCCATCCCGGGGTAACTATGGCTACACCTTC.

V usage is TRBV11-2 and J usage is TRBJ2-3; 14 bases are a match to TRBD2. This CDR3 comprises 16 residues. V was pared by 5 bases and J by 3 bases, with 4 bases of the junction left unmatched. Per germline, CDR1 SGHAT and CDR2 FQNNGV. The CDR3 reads CASSMTSGRGTDTQYF. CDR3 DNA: TGTGCCAGCAGCATGACTAGCGGGAGGGGTACAGATACGCAGTATTTT.

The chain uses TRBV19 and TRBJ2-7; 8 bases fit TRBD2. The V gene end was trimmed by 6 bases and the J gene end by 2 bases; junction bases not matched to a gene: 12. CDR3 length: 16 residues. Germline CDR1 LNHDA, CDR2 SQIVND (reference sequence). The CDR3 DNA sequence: TGTGCCAGTAGCAGAGGGCGGGGGGCCCTAACCTACGAGCAGTACTTC. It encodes CASSRGRGALTYEQYF.

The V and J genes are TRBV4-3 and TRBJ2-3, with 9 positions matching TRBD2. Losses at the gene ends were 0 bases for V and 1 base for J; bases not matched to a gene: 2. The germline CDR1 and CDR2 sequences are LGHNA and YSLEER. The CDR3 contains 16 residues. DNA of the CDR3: TGCGCCAGCAGCCAAGAGGCTAGCGGGGGCACAGATACGCAGTATTTT. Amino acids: CASSQEASGGTDTQYF.

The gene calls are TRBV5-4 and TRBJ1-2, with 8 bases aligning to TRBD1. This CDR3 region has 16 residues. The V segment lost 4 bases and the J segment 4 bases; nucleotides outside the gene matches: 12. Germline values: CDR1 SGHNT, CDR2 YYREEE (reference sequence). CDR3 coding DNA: TGTGCCAGCAGCGTCGGACAGGGAATTCTGCCCTATGGCTACACCTTC. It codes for CASSVGQGILPYGYTF.

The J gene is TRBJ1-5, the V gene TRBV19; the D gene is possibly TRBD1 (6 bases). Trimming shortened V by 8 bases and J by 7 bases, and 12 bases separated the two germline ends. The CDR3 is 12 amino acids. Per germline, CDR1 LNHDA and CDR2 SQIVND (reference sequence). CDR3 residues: CASWGPAQPQHF. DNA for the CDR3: TGTGCCAGTTGGGGGCCGGCGCAGCCCCAGCATTTT.

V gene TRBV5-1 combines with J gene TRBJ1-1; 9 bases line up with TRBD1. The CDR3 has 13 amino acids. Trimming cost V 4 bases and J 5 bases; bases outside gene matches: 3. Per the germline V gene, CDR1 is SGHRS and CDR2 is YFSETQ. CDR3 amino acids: CASSKDRGTEAFF. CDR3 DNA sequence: TGCGCCAGCAGCAAGGACAGGGGAACTGAAGCTTTCTTT.